Presented here are 12 T cell receptor beta chains from one specimen sequenced in a study of T cells in women clearing cervical HPV infection. The data were produced by immunoSEQ multiplex PCR, yet TCRdb's version contains in-frame clones alone and is incomplete. In total, the table holds about 37,000 clones. Sequenced material: blood buffy coat. The receptor source for this set is a woman between 18 and 70 years old with a cervical HPV16 infection that either progressed to CIN3+ or cleared (not recorded which).

As for this clone: The read comes to an end 3 residues before the CDR3 does, leaving the germline J gene to fill in the end. The chain employs TRBV19 and TRBJ2-3; weak D call: TRBD2 (5 bases). CDR1 and CDR2 from the germline V gene are LNHDA and SQIVND (reference sequence). The CDR3 sequence is 14 residues long. CDR3 DNA (partial): TGTGCCAGTAGTATGCAGGACTTCAATCAGCCG. It encodes CASSMQDFNQP. The entire CDR3 reads CASSMQDFNQPQYF.

Details on this clone: The missing CDR3 end, 3 residues past where the read stops, is filled in from the germline J gene. The rearrangement joins TRBV7-3 to TRBJ2-3; 12 nucleotides align to TRBD2. CDR3 size: 15 residues. The J segment lost 3 bases and the V segment lost 4 bases, leaving 2 bases of the junction unmatched. Germline CDR1 is SGHTA and CDR2 is FQGTGA. The CDR3 sequence is CASSSSGGATDTQYF. CDR3 DNA, as far as it was read: TGTGCCAGCAGCTCTAGCGGGGGGGCGACAGATACG. The full variable domain, completed using reference TRBV7-3 and TRBJ2-3, is GAGVSQTPSNKVTEKGKYVELRCDPISGHTALYWYRQSLGQGPEFLIYFQGTGAADDSGLPNDRFFAVRPEGSVSTLKIQRTERGDSAVYLCASSSSGGATDTQYFGPGTRLTVL.

As regards this clone: The CDR3 end falls 3 residues outside the read, so it is completed with the germline J gene. The chain has TRBV20-1 and TRBJ2-1; tentatively, D is TRBD2 (5 bases). V lost 5 bases, J lost 7 bases, and 18 bases lay in between. Per the germline V gene, CDR1 is DFQATT and CDR2 is SNEGSKA (reference sequence). The CDR3 is 14 residues long. CDR3 amino acids: CSASPGILWNEQFF. The part of the CDR3 DNA that was read is TGCAGTGCTTCCCCGGGGATACTTTGGAATGAG.

Worth noting for this clone: Sequencing ends 3 residues short of the CDR3 end; the germline J gene provides the rest. J is TRBJ2-2 and V is TRBV20-1; TRBD2 matches 13 bases. Germline CDR1 reads DFQATT; CDR2 reads SNEGSKA (reference sequence). The junction had 2 bases not matched to a gene; V was cut back by 6 bases and J by 1 base. This CDR3 spans 15 amino acids. The covered CDR3 bases are TGCAGTGCACGGACTAGCGGGGGGAACACCGGGGAG. Translating gives CSARTSGGNTGE. The CDR3 as a whole reads CSARTSGGNTGELFF.

Comments on this clone: The CDR3 extends 3 residues past the end of the read, so its final part is completed from the germline J gene. The chain combines TRBV7-6 with TRBJ2-3, with 11 bases identical to TRBD2. CDR1 and CDR2 (germline): SGHVS, FNYEAQ. The CDR3 totals 15 residues. CDR3 DNA, as far as it was read: TGTGCCAGCAGCATAGGGACTAGCGGTAAAGAGACG. Protein: CASSIGTSGKET. The whole CDR3 sequence reads CASSIGTSGKETQYF.

Comment on this clone: With the read ending 3 residues before the CDR3 end, the germline J gene is used to fill in that end. This sequence joins TRBV19 and TRBJ1-4; 8 bases are a match to TRBD1. The V gene's germline CDR1 is LNHDA and CDR2 SQIVND (reference sequence). The CDR3 is 15 residues long. The covered CDR3 bases are TGTGCCAGTAATATCCCGGGACAGGTGAATTCACCA. Translation gives CASNIPGQVNSP. The full CDR3 protein is CASNIPGQVNSPLFF.

Notes on this clone: The sequence runs out 3 residues before the end of the CDR3; the remainder is reconstructed from the germline J gene. This chain joins TRBV5-1 and TRBJ2-2; 7 bases fit TRBD2. The junction had 4 bases not matched to a gene; V was cut back by 1 base and J by 4 bases. From germline, CDR1 is SGHRS and CDR2 YFSETQ. The CDR3 loop spans 15 amino acids. CDR3 residues: CASSLSGLGTGELFF. The DNA read from the CDR3 is TGCGCCAGCAGCTTGTCTGGACTAGGCACCGGGGAG.

Comments on this clone: With the read ending 3 residues before the CDR3 end, the germline J gene is used to fill in that end. The chain is built from TRBV28 and TRBJ2-3; 7 bases fit TRBD1. The CDR3 is made up of 14 amino acids. V was clipped by 6 bases and J by 6 bases; unmatched bases: 9. Germline assignment: CDR1 MDHEN and CDR2 SYDVKM. The part of the CDR3 DNA that was read is TGTGCCAGCAGCCCCCCCGACAGGGCGGATACG. Translation: CASSPPDRADT. The CDR3 in its entirety is CASSPPDRADTQYF.

CDR3 bases read: TGTGCCAGCAGTCAGGGGACAGGAATCCACGAG. Translated, it gives CASSQGTGIHE. The whole CDR3 protein reads CASSQGTGIHEQYF. The rearrangement joins TRBV4-2 to TRBJ2-7; 8 bases align to TRBD1. The CDR3 goes on 3 residues after the read ends, and that part is filled in from the germline J gene. The V gene's germline CDR1 is LGHNA and CDR2 YNFKEQ. Trimming at V came to 6 bases and at J to 5 bases, leaving 9 bases not matched to a gene. This CDR3 is 14 amino acids long.

With regard to this clone: The CDR3 is cut off 3 residues early in the read; its end comes from the germline J gene. The chain is built from TRBV11-2 and TRBJ1-1; 8 positions match TRBD1. Germline CDR1 and CDR2: SGHAT and FQNNGV. There are 13 residues in the CDR3. CDR3 bases read: TGTGCCAGCACCATTGACAGGGGACATGAG. This sequence encodes CASTIDRGHE. In full, the CDR3 reads CASTIDRGHEAFF.

A word on this clone: Read sequence stops 3 residues before the CDR3 end, and the germline J gene provides the missing end. The rearrangement uses TRBV5-1 and TRBJ1-4, with a weak D call TRBD1 (5 bases). The CDR3 contains 15 residues. Germline loops: CDR1 SGHRS, CDR2 YFSETQ. Incomplete CDR3 DNA: TGCGCCAGCAGCTTGGGAGCAGGGTACGATTCACCA. Translating gives CASSLGAGYDSP. The entire CDR3 sequence reads CASSLGAGYDSPLFF.

A word on this clone: The read ends 3 residues shy of where the CDR3 ends; the end is completed using the germline J gene. V and J are TRBV20-1 and TRBJ2-2; 9 bases agree with TRBD1. CDR1 and CDR2 from the germline V gene are DFQATT and SNEGSKA (reference sequence). The CDR3 is 13 amino acids. CDR3 DNA (partial): TGCAGTGCTAGGGGACAGGGCGTCGAAAAG. Amino acid sequence: CSARGQGVEK. In full, the CDR3 is CSARGQGVEKLFF.